This T cell receptor (beta chain) emerged from a study of blood T cell repertoires in COVID-19. The overall study: Sample material is recorded as cDNA or gDNA derived from T cells, B-cell-depleted T cells, or PBMCs.

Which cohort a participant joined came from the clinical history participants gave. The method was immunoSEQ multiplex PCR; TCRdb's version includes in-frame clones alone and lacks a portion of them. The sample includes about 400,000 clones, nearly 90% seen only once; the top ten take 2% to 2.5%. The CDR3 has 14 amino acids. Looked up from germline, CDR1 is SGDLS and CDR2 is YYNGEE. After removal of 3 bases from V and 7 bases from J, the junction contained 6 bases not matched to a gene. V gene TRBV9 combines with J gene TRBJ2-5; 10 nucleotides match TRBD2. This sequence was found in a woman aged 40 to 50 with acute COVID-19. What was sequenced was PBMCs or T cells enriched from blood (not recorded which). Here the CDR3 DNA reads TGTGCCAGCAGCGGCTCCGGGACTAGCGCGACCCAGTACTTC. Its protein product is CASSGSGTSATQYF.